This T cell receptor (beta chain) was captured in a study of blood T cell repertoires in COVID-19 (TCRdb year 2020). About the full investigation: Samples from collaborators originated in the United States, Italy and Spain and spanned both the acute and convalescent phases of COVID-19. Nearly every sample came with metadata listing a de-identified subject ID, COVID-19 status, age in years and sex. Samples came from the ongoing ImmuneRACE study (first 160 participants) plus 1,254 subjects from 6 global collaborators. Subjects who had been exposed to COVID-19, were actively infected with it, or had recovered from it provided the deeply sampled blood TCRbeta repertoires that made up the dataset. HLA class I and class II types, where available, came from metadata supplied by the sample provider rather than from assay-based typing. The material from the prospective study consisted of cDNA or gDNA derived from T cells, B-cell-depleted T cells, or PBMCs. The repertoires were released in a freely available public database intended as a resource for research on the immune response to SARS-CoV-2.

Study-wide findings and limitations: How much clinical and demographic metadata was included differed by source and by participant, and the metadata was provided uncurated.

The immunoSEQ Assay, a bias-controlled multiplex PCR, was used to amplify TCRbeta CDR3 regions from genomic DNA. The original pipeline was this. Within the assay, amplification of reference gene primers was used to estimate how many nucleated cells each sample contained. Sequence reads were collapsed and filtered to measure the absolute abundance of every unique TCRbeta CDR3 rearrangement. For each sample, productive Simpson clonality was calculated by taking the square root of Simpson's diversity index across productive rearrangements. In its TCRdb copy, this immuneACCESS table keeps in-frame sequences only and misses some clones. Where compared with another copy, unresolved V genes explain less than half of these, and the others have no known cause. The DNA gave D and trimming, while V, J and clone size come from that table. The sample table lists 120,000 to 150,000 clones, approximately 80% of them with a count of one. The biggest ten clones account for 5% of the sample.

For this chain, trimming is 6 bases at the V end and 0 bases at the J end, and the number of junction bases without a gene match is 10. CDR1 and CDR2, looked up from the germline V gene, are MDHEN and SYDVKM. From cysteine to phenylalanine, the CDR3 is 18 amino acids long. The DNA shown is the 54-base CDR3, in frame from base 1. About this clone: There is no known antigen for this receptor. It has no much larger one-base neighbor in the sample; base qualities were not kept.

Collaborating institutions collected whole blood in K2EDTA tubes following their own protocols. For TCRbeta analysis, collaborator samples were shipped as frozen whole blood, as isolated PBMCs, or as DNA extracted from either sample type. The material sequenced was peripheral blood. Recombination connected TRBV28 to TRBJ2-6; 8 junctional bases match TRBD1. The TCR was taken from a woman aged 45 to 65 with acute or convalescent COVID-19. The nucleotide sequence is given as TGTGCCAGCAGCCCCCGCGGGACAGGAATCTCTGGGGCCAACGTCCTGACTTTC. This yields the protein CASSPRGTGISGANVLTF.